This T cell receptor (beta chain) was recorded in a study of regulatory T cells in long-lasting Graves disease. CDR3 size: 13 residues. V shed 5 bases, J shed 6 bases, and the junction held 7 bases outside the gene matches. The V gene's germline CDR1 is SGDLS and CDR2 YYNGEE. As for time point: newly diagnosed GD, antithyroid drugs for less than 3 months. From RNA extracted from PBMCs, the TCR library was made. Construction of the TCR beta libraries employed iRepertoire HTBI primers in conjunction with Arm-PCR of CDR3 regions. One entry per CDR3 protein results from TCRdb running MiXCR on the multiplex PCR reads. In the table there are more than 450,000 distinct CDR3 sequences, around 12% of which are singletons. This sample also belongs to another study, concerning T cells in Graves' hyperthyroidism and ophthalmopathy. Per that study: Graves' hyperthyroidism without ophthalmopathy progression within 18 months was termed stable. Clinical symptoms, serum thyroxine and TRAb, thyroid ultrasound and orbital computed tomography together formed the diagnostic basis.

The chain links TRBV9 to TRBJ2-7, with TRBD2 matching 8 bases. This receptor was identified in a woman aged 30 to 39 with Graves disease. The material was peripheral blood mononuclear cells (PBMCs), obtained at new diagnosis, from a patient treated with antithyroid drugs. The CDR3 nucleotides are TGTGCCAGCAGTGCCGGGACTAGAGGCGAGCAGTACTTC. The encoded protein is CASSAGTRGEQYF.